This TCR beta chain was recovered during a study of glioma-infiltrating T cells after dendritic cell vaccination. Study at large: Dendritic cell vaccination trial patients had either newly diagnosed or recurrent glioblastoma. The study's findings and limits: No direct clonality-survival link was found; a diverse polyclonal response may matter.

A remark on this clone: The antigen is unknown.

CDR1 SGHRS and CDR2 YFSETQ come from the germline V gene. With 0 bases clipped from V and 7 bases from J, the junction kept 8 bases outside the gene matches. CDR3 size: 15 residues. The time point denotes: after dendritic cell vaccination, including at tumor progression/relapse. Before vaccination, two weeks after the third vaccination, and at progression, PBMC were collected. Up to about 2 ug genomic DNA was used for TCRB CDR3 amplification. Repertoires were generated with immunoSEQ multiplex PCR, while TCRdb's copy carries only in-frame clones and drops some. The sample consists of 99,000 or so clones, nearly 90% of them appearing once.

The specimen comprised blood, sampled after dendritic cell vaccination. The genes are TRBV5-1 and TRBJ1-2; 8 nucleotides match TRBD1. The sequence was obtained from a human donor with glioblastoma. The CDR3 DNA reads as TGCGCCAGCAGCTTGGCCGTGGACAGGGACGGTGGCTACACCTTC. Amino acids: CASSLAVDRDGGYTF.